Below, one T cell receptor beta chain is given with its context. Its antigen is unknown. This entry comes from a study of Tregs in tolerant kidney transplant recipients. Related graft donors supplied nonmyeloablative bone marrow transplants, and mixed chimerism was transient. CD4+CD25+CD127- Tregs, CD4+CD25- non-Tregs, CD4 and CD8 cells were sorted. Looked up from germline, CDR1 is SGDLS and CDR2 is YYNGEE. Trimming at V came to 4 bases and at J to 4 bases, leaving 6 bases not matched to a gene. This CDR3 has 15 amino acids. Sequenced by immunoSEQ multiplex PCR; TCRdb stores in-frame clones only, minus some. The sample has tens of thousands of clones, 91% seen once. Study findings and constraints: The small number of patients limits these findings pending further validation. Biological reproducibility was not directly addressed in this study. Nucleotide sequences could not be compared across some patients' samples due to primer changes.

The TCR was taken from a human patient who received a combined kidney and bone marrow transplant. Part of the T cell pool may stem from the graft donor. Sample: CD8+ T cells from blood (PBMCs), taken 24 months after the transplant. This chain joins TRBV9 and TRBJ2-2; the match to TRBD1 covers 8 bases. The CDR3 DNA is TGTGCCAGCAGCCCGAGCAGGGGGCCCACCGGGGAGCTGTTTTTT. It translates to CASSPSRGPTGELFF.